The T cell receptor (beta chain) described here comes from a study of post-analysis software for immune sequencing data. Study-level results: Elevated frequency relative to controls characterized 4 or 5 TRBV segments in patients, TRBV5-6, TRBV5-1 and TRBV20-1 among them. People with multiple sclerosis had a significantly lower normalized Chao1 diversity than controls did. Batch-mates among the samples co-clustered strongly by F measure.

Every TCR beta cDNA library bore unique molecular identifiers. Yield was roughly 0.5 million cDNA molecules from roughly 0.93 to 9.6 million T cells. TCRdb ran MiXCR on the PCR reads and lists one entry per CDR3 protein. The sample has more than 350,000 distinct CDR3 sequences, 30% to 45% seen once. As regards this clonotype: Its antigen remains unidentified.

Trimming took 6 bases from V and 5 from J, leaving 19 bases between them. The CDR3 runs to 15 residues. Germline V CDR1 and CDR2: SGHTA, FQGNSA. This receptor was obtained from a girl aged 2 to 9 with multiple sclerosis. The chain carries TRBV7-2 and TRBJ2-5; perhaps TRBD1 as D (6 bases). The specimen sequenced was blood. The CDR3 here is CASRISQAGVETQYF. CDR3 in DNA: TGTGCCAGCAGGATTTCTCAGGCAGGGGTGGAGACCCAGTACTTC.